This T cell receptor beta chain was found in a study of blood T cell repertoires in COVID-19. Germline V lookup: CDR1 MNHEY, CDR2 SVGAGI. The CDR3 length is 12 residues. V lost 8 bases to trimming and J lost 5 bases, with 12 bases between them. Data came from immunoSEQ multiplex PCR; TCRdb stores just in-frame clones and leaves some out. The sample records about 140,000 clones, approximately 80% being singletons. This sequence originates from a man in his 70s who had been exposed to COVID-19. Sequences were obtained from PBMCs or T cells enriched from blood (not recorded which). The rearrangement links TRBV6-5 to TRBJ2-5, with TRBD2 as a possible D gene (6 bases). This CDR3 reads CASLAGRETQYF. The CDR3 coding sequence is TGTGCCAGCTTGGCGGGACGGGAGACCCAGTACTTC.